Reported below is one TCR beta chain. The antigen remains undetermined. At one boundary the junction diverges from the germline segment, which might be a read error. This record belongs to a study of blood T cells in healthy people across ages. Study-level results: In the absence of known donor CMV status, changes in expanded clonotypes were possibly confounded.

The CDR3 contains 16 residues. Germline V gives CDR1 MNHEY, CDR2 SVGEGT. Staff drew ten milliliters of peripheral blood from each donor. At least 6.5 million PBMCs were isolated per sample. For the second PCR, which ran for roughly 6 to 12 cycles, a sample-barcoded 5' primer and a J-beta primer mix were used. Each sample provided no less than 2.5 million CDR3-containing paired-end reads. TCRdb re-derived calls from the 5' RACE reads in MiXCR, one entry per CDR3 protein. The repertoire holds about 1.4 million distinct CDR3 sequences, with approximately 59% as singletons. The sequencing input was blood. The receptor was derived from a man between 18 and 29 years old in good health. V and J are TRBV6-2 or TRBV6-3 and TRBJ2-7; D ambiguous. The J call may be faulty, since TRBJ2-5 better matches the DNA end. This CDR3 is CTSSIPMPAKLETQYF. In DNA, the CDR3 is TGTACCAGCAGCATCCCTATGCCGGCTAAGCTAGAGACCCAGTACTTC.